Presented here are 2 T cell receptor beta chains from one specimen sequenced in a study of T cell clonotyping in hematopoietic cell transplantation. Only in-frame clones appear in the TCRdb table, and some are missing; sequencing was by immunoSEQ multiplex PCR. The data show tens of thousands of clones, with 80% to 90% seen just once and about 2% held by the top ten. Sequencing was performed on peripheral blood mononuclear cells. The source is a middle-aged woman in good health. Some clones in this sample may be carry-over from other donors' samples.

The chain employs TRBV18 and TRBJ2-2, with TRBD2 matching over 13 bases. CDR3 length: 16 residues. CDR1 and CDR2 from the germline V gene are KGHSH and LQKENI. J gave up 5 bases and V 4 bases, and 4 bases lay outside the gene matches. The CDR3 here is CASSLTGLAGTGELFF. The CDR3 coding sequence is TGTGCCAGCTCACTTACGGGACTAGCGGGAACCGGGGAGCTGTTTTTT.

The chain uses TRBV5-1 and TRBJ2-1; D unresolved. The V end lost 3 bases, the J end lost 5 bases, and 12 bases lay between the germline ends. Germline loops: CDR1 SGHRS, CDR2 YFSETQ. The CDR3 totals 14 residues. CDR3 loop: CASSSIGPNNEQFF. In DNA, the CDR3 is TGCGCCAGCAGCTCGATCGGTCCAAACAATGAGCAGTTCTTC.